Listed here are 25 T cell receptor beta chains from one sample, sequenced in a study of persistence of HIV-infected CD4 T cells. Sequencing used immunoSEQ version 4 in survey mode. Method: immunoSEQ multiplex PCR; TCRdb's copy keeps in-frame clones and lacks some. The repertoire holds about 36,000 clones, with approximately 78% as singletons. Cells were stimulated with overlapping HIV-1 Gag 15-mer peptides. CD40L-negative CD69-negative CD45RO-high memory CD4+ T cells were sorted as populations depleted of antigen-responding cells. Their target antigens are unknown. This specimen consisted of cultured CD4+ T cells from PBMCs, obtained from a patient who received antiretroviral therapy. Every receptor here comes from an adult with HIV. The donor label of this sample is uncertain.

The chain employs TRBV14 and TRBJ1-3, with D hard to call. This CDR3 is 13 amino acids long. Trimming took 4 bases from V and 0 from J, leaving 4 bases between them. Germline V gene data show CDR1 as SGHDN and CDR2 as FVKESK. As DNA, the CDR3 is TGTGCCAGCAGCCCGGTCTCTGGAAACACCATATATTTT. It is translated as CASSPVSGNTIYF.

Here the CDR3 reads CASKNTAVGNTIYF. The CDR3 DNA reads TGCGCCAGCAAAAACACGGCGGTTGGAAACACCATATATTTT. This chain connects TRBV5-1 to TRBJ1-3; D is unresolved. With 6 bases removed from V and 3 bases from J, the gap between germline ends came to 13 bases. In germline, CDR1 is SGHRS, CDR2 YFSETQ. The CDR3 extends over 14 amino acids.

This chain uses TRBV18 with TRBJ1-1, with 7 bases matching TRBD1. The germline V gene has CDR1 KGHSH and CDR2 LQKENI. Trimming cost V 6 bases and J 1 base; bases outside gene matches: 11. The CDR3 consists of 16 residues. CDR3 loop: CASSQLPGQTNTEAFF. The CDR3 DNA sequence: TGTGCCAGCTCCCAACTACCGGGACAGACGAACACTGAAGCTTTCTTT.

This chain uses TRBV7-3 with TRBJ2-6; 8 positions match TRBD1. Germline CDR1 is SGHTA and CDR2 is FQGTGA. CDR3 length: 17 amino acids. V shed 3 bases and J 4 bases; nucleotides not matched to a gene: 8. CDR3 sequence reads: CASSFIHRGRGANVLTF. CDR3 sequence (DNA): TGTGCCAGCAGCTTTATACACAGGGGGAGAGGGGCCAACGTCCTGACTTTC. Full variable domain (outside the CDR3, taken from reference TRBV7-3 and TRBJ2-6): GAGVSQTPSNKVTEKGKYVELRCDPISGHTALYWYRQSLGQGPEFLIYFQGTGAADDSGLPNDRFFAVRPEGSVSTLKIQRTERGDSAVYLCASSFIHRGRGANVLTFGAGSRLTVL.

The chain joins TRBV30 to TRBJ2-1; no reliable D call. CDR1 and CDR2 from the germline V gene are GTSNPN and SVGIG (reference sequence). The length of the CDR3 is 14 residues. Trimming took off 0 bases at V and 9 bases at J, with 15 bases between the two ends. The CDR3 region is CAWSVDWESSEQFF. CDR3 DNA sequence: TGTGCCTGGAGTGTAGACTGGGAATCTAGTGAGCAGTTCTTC.

CDR3 bases: TGTGCCAGCAGCTTGGGGGGGAAGACCCAGTACTTC. It encodes CASSLGGKTQYF. The chain carries TRBV5-4 and TRBJ2-5; D is possibly TRBD1 or TRBD2 (5 bases each). Trimming left V 0 bases short and J 6 bases short, with 6 bases between. The germline CDR1 and CDR2 sequences are SGHNT and YYREEE (reference sequence). The CDR3 covers 12 residues.

This clone was found a few times. The chain combines TRBV5-8 with TRBJ1-5, with D uncertain. CDR1 and CDR2 from the germline V gene are SGHTS and YDEGEE. V shed 5 bases and J shed 7 bases, with 13 bases lying between them. The CDR3 runs to 13 residues. CDR3 in amino acids: CASRPGIYQPQHF. In DNA form, the CDR3 reads TGTGCCAGCAGGCCGGGGATCTACCAGCCCCAGCATTTT.

Written as DNA, the CDR3 is TGCAGCGTTGACGGGTGGGCTTTCTTT. Its translation is CSVDGWAFF. This chain joins TRBV29-1 and TRBJ1-1; D gene uncertain. Germline loops: CDR1 SQVTM, CDR2 ANQGSEA. CDR3 length: 9 amino acids. With 3 bases removed from V and 11 bases from J, the gap between germline ends came to 7 bases. Full variable domain (rest looked up from reference TRBV29-1 and TRBJ1-1): SAVISQKPSRDICQRGTSLTIQCQVDSQVTMMFWYRQQPGQSLTLIATANQGSEATYESGFVIDKFPISRPNLTFSTLTVSNMSPEDSSIYLCSVDGWAFFGQGTRLTVV.

V and J are TRBV7-8 and TRBJ2-1; 11 bases are shared with TRBD2. CDR1 is SGHVS and CDR2 is FQNEAQ in the germline V gene. The CDR3 consists of 21 residues. V shed 1 base and J 7 bases; nucleotides not matched to a gene: 21. The CDR3 is CASSLEGVPGLAALRVNEQFF. In DNA form, the CDR3 reads TGTGCCAGCAGCTTAGAAGGTGTACCGGGACTAGCGGCCCTGAGAGTTAATGAGCAGTTCTTC.

CDR3 amino acids: CSAIILNEQFF. DNA for the CDR3: TGCAGTGCTATAATCCTAAATGAGCAGTTCTTC. V usage is TRBV20-1 and J usage is TRBJ2-1; D call uncertain. V was shortened by 4 bases and J by 7 bases, with 8 bases between the two germline ends. Looked up from germline, CDR1 is DFQATT and CDR2 is SNEGSKA (reference sequence). The CDR3 is made up of 11 amino acids.

The chain recombines TRBV11-1 with TRBJ1-6, with no clear D. CDR3 size: 14 residues. Trimming stripped 6 bases from V and 0 bases from J, with 6 bases between. CDR1 is SGHAT, CDR2 FQDESV, per germline (reference sequence). The CDR3 DNA reads as TGTGCCAGCAGACAAACCTCCTATAATTCACCCCTCCACTTT. Its protein product is CASRQTSYNSPLHF. Based on the CDR3 plus reference TRBV11-1 and TRBJ1-6, the full variable domain is EAEVAQSPRYKITEKSQAVAFWCDPISGHATLYWYRQILGQGPELLVQFQDESVVDDSQLPKDRFSAERLKGVDSTLKIQPAELGDSAMYLCASRQTSYNSPLHFGNGTRLTVT.

Concerning this clone itself: The identical CDR3 is also encoded by other nucleotide sequences in the sample. V is TRBV18 and J is TRBJ1-6, with D hard to call. V lost 3 bases, J lost 5 bases, and 8 bases lay in between. The V gene's germline CDR1 is KGHSH and CDR2 LQKENI. This CDR3 has 14 amino acids. CDR3 DNA: TGTGCCAGCTCACCTTCGGGGAATAATTCACCCCTCCACTTT. Amino acids: CASSPSGNNSPLHF.

V and J are TRBV3-1 (or the pseudogene TRBV3-2) and TRBJ2-1, with TRBD2 matching over 10 bases. The trim removed 4 bases at V and 15 bases at J, leaving 21 bases unmatched. From germline, CDR1 is LGHDT and CDR2 YNNKEL (reference sequence). The CDR3 runs 17 residues. This chain's CDR3 is CASSPLRVISGGAGAFF. The CDR3 region has the DNA TGTGCCAGCAGCCCCCTCCGGGTGATCAGCGGGGGGGCCGGGGCGTTCTTC.

In this sample, this clone turned up once. The V and J genes are TRBV5-1 and TRBJ1-1; TRBD1 might be the D (6 bases). Germline CDR1 is SGHRS and CDR2 is YFSETQ. The length of the CDR3 is 16 residues. The V end lost 0 bases, the J end lost 6 bases, and 18 bases lay between the germline ends. In DNA, the CDR3 is TGCGCCAGCAGCTTGGGTCCAGGGGTTTATGTCGCTGAAGCTTTCTTT. Protein: CASSLGPGVYVAEAFF.

The gene calls are TRBV6-5 and TRBJ2-1; the D is unclear. The CDR3 contains 11 residues. Germline CDR1 is MNHEY and CDR2 is SVGAGI. V lost 8 bases, J lost 6 bases, and 8 bases lay in between. CDR3 bases: TGTGCCAGCGGTCTCTCCAATGAGCAGTTCTTC. It codes for CASGLSNEQFF.

The gene calls are TRBV25-1 and TRBJ2-3, with D tentatively TRBD1 (5 bases). The CDR3 is made up of 15 amino acids. Germline V gene sequence: CDR1 MGHDK, CDR2 SYGVNS. Deletions cut 5 bases from V and 1 base from J, with 13 bases between. CDR3 in amino acids: CASSRTLSGTDTQYF. CDR3 sequence (DNA): TGTGCCAGCAGTAGGACACTTTCGGGCACAGATACGCAGTATTTT. The variable domain in full, with the rest retrieved from reference TRBV25-1 and TRBJ2-3, is EADIYQTPRYLVIGTGKKITLECSQTMGHDKMYWYQQDPGMELHLIHYSYGVNSTEKGDLSSESTVSRIRTEHFPLTLESARPSHTSQYLCASSRTLSGTDTQYFGPGTRLTVL.

This clone was found once. CDR3 loop: CASSKDTNQPQHF. CDR3 nucleotides: TGTGCCAGCAGTAAGGACACGAATCAGCCCCAGCATTTT. J is TRBJ1-5 and V is TRBV28; TRBD1 is a possible D gene (5 bases). The CDR3 contains 13 residues. V gave up 5 bases and J gave up 4 bases, with 9 bases separating them. Germline CDR1 reads MDHEN; CDR2 reads SYDVKM.

This clone was observed a few times. V gene TRBV6-5 combines with J gene TRBJ1-1; the match to TRBD1 covers 9 bases. Per the germline V gene, CDR1 is MNHEY and CDR2 is SVGAGI. The CDR3 is made up of 14 amino acids. Trimming removed 7 bases from V and 3 bases from J; junction bases left unmatched: 6. In DNA form, the CDR3 reads TGTGCCAGCAAGATGACAGGGGGTTACACTGAAGCTTTCTTT. Translated, it gives CASKMTGGYTEAFF.

The chain carries TRBV9 and TRBJ1-2; no clear D gene. The CDR3 spans 13 residues. Trimming removed 0 bases from V and 6 bases from J, with 9 bases in between. Looked up from germline, CDR1 is SGDLS and CDR2 is YYNGEE. As DNA, the CDR3 is TGTGCCAGCAGCGTAGAGTCTGGGGATGGCTACACCTTC. As protein: CASSVESGDGYTF.

V gene TRBV6-1 combines with J gene TRBJ2-2; 10 bases line up with TRBD1. J lost 5 bases, V lost 6 bases, and 6 bases had no gene match. The germline gives CDR1 MNHNS, CDR2 SASEGT. The CDR3 runs 15 residues. CDR3 amino acids: CASRPGTGVTGELFF. DNA for the CDR3: TGTGCCAGCAGACCCGGGACAGGGGTTACCGGGGAGCTGTTTTTT.

The chain employs TRBV5-8 and TRBJ2-3; 9 nucleotides match TRBD2. This CDR3 is 16 amino acids long. V lost 4 bases and J lost 2; bases outside the gene matches: 8. Germline lookup yields CDR1 SGHTS and CDR2 YDEGEE. The chain's CDR3 is CASSAFRGGDTDTQYF. The CDR3 DNA reads as TGTGCCAGCAGCGCCTTTCGCGGGGGGGACACAGATACGCAGTATTTT.

This clone was counted once. The rearrangement links TRBV27 to TRBJ2-5; D may be TRBD1 (5 bases). The CDR3 totals 14 residues. Germline assignment: CDR1 MNHEY and CDR2 SMNVEV (reference sequence). The V gene lost 7 bases and the J gene lost 2 bases, with 14 bases spanning the gap. DNA for the CDR3: TGTGCCAGCAAGGCAGGACAAGTTCAAGAGACCCAGTACTTC. Translated, it gives CASKAGQVQETQYF.

V usage is TRBV4-1 and J usage is TRBJ2-2, with 10 bases that match TRBD2. Germline CDR1 is MGHRA and CDR2 is YSYEKL. This CDR3 is built from 17 residues. V shed 1 base, J shed 0 bases, and the junction held 2 bases outside the gene matches. The CDR3: CASSQGTSGANTGELFF. CDR3 in DNA: TGCGCCAGCAGCCAAGGGACTAGCGGAGCGAACACCGGGGAGCTGTTTTTT.

The genes are TRBV14 and TRBJ1-1; TRBD1 agrees at 7 bases. The germline V gene has CDR1 SGHDN and CDR2 FVKESK. The V segment lost 6 bases and the J segment 2 bases; nucleotides outside the gene matches: 6. The CDR3 sequence is 14 residues long. The CDR3 DNA sequence: TGTGCCAGCAGGCACAGGGGCGCAAACACTGAAGCTTTCTTT. Protein sequence: CASRHRGANTEAFF.

The chain combines TRBV6-9 with TRBJ2-3; 11 bases are a match to TRBD2. After removal of 11 bases from V and 10 bases from J, the junction contained 26 bases not matched to a gene. The CDR3 runs to 18 residues. Germline lookup yields CDR1 MNHGY and CDR2 SVAAGI. CDR3 sequence reads: CAARTYSGGAPRALPQYF. In DNA form, the CDR3 reads TGTGCCGCCAGGACCTATAGCGGGGGGGCCCCCCGGGCCCTTCCGCAGTATTTT.